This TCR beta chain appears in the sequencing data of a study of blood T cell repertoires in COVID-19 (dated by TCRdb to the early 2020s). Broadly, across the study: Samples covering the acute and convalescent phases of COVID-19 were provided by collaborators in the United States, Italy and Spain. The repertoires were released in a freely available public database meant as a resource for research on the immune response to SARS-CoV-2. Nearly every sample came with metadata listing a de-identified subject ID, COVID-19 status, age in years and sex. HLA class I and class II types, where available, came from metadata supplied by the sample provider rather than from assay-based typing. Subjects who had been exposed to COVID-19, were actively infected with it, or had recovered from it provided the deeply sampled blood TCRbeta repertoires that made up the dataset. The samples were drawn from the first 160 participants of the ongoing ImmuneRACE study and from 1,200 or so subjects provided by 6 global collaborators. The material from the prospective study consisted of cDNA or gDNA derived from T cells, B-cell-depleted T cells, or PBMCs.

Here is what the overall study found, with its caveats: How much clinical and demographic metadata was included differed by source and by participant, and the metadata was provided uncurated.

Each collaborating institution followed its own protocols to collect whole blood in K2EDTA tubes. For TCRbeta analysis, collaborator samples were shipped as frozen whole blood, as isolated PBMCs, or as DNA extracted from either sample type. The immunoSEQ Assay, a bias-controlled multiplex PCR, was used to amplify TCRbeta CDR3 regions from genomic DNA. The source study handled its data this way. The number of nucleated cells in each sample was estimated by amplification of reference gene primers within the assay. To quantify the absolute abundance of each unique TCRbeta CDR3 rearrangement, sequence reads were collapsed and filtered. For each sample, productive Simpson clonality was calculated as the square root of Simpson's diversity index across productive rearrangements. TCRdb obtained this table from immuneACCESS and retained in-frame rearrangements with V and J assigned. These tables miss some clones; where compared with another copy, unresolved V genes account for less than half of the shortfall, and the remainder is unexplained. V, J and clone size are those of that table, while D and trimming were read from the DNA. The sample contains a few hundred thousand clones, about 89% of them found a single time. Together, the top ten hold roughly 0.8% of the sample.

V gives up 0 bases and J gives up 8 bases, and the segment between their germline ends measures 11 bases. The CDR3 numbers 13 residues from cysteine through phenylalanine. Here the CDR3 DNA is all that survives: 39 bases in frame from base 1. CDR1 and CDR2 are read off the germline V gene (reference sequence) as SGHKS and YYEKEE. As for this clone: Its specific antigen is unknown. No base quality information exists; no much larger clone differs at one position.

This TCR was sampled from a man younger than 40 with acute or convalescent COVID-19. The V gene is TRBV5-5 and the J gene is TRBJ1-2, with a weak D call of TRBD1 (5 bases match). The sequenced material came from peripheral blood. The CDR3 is CASSLEAGLGYTF. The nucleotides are TGTGCCAGCAGCTTGGAGGCAGGGTTGGGCTACACCTTC.